The clone carrying this T cell receptor (beta chain) was found once. Its specificity is not known. V dropped 1 base and J dropped 5; count of bases not matched to a gene: 11. Germline assignment: CDR1 LGHNA and CDR2 YNFKEQ. The CDR3 runs to 17 residues. These data belong to a study of T cell responses to AZD1222 COVID-19 vaccine. Findings of the study overall: The donors showed a predominance of white British ancestry and of females, with possible underestimation of clonal diversity.

Sequencing used immunoSEQ multiplex PCR; TCRdb keeps in-frame clones, though not all of them. The data hold around 150,000 clones, with around 94% observed a single time. The rearrangement links TRBV4-2 to TRBJ2-3; 8 nucleotides agree with TRBD2. The clonotype comes from an adult in good health. The sequencing used peripheral blood, collected on day 0 of AZD1222 vaccination. CDR3 loop: CASSQGVGRALVDTQYF. Here the CDR3 DNA reads TGTGCCAGCAGCCAAGGGGTCGGGAGGGCCTTAGTAGATACGCAGTATTTT.